The present T cell receptor (beta chain) was sequenced within a study of blood T cell repertoires in COVID-19. TCRdb's copy holds only in-frame clones and misses some; the assay was immunoSEQ multiplex PCR. The sample holds about 170,000 clones, roughly 90% seen once. The CDR3 has 15 amino acids. Germline assignment: CDR1 SGHTS and CDR2 YDEGEE. Trimming took 3 bases from V and 1 from J, leaving 11 bases between them. This sequence was found in a woman younger than 35 who had recovered from COVID-19. The sequenced sample was PBMCs or T cells enriched from blood (not recorded which). The chain carries TRBV5-8 and TRBJ2-1; possible D gene TRBD2, 6 bases. For the CDR3, the DNA is TGTGCCAGCAGCTCCCGTAGCGGATCCTACAATGAGCAGTTCTTC. It is translated as CASSSRSGSYNEQFF.